This is a list of T cell receptor beta chains from one sample in a study of blood T cell repertoires in COVID-19. Here immunoSEQ multiplex PCR was the method, and the copy in TCRdb shows in-frame clones only, minus some. The data hold around 100,000 clones, with 70% to 90% observed a single time. Sequences were obtained from peripheral blood. The receptor set was obtained from a man in his forties or fifties with acute or convalescent COVID-19. Both conserved end residues are part of each CDR3. The order of the fields is clone size, V gene, D gene, J gene, CDR3 DNA, CDR3 protein. D genes are given only for firm matches. Clone size appears in some rows only: once, few, many, or a class for an expanded clone.

>.|TRBV7-9|.|TRBJ2-1
TGTGCCAGCAGCGCTGGGACTTTAAACAATGAGCAGTTCTTC
CASSAGTLNNEQFF
>once|TRBV3-1/TRBV3-2|.|TRBJ1-5
TGTGCCAGCAGCCAGTGGGGTCCGGGAAGCAATCAGCCCCAGCATTTT
CASSQWGPGSNQPQHF
>.|TRBV11-2|TRBD2|TRBJ2-1
TGTGCCAGCAGCTTAGATACTCTCTTGGGACTAGCGGGGGGGTCGTTCTTC
CASSLDTLLGLAGGSFF
>once|TRBV3-1/TRBV3-2|.|TRBJ2-1
TGTGCCAGCAGCCCAGGGCCACCTTCCTACAATGAGCAGTTCTTC
CASSPGPPSYNEQFF
>.|TRBV6-6|TRBD1|TRBJ2-2
TGTGCCAGCAGTTACCCCCGGGACAGAAACACCGGGGAGCTGTTTTTT
CASSYPRDRNTGELFF
>.|TRBV15|TRBD2|TRBJ2-1
TGTGCCACCAGCAGAGATCCTAGCGGGGGGTTGGTCGATGAGCAGTTCTTC
CATSRDPSGGLVDEQFF
>.|TRBV10-3|TRBD1|TRBJ2-7
TGTGCCATCGGACAGGGGGGCCACGAGCAGTACTTC
CAIGQGGHEQYF
>.|TRBV13|.|TRBJ2-7
TGTGCCAGCAGCGATGGGGGAGGCAAGCATTACGAGCAGTACTTC
CASSDGGGKHYEQYF
>.|TRBV30|.|TRBJ2-5
TGTGCCTGGAGTGTATCAGGGATTGCGGTAGAGACCCAGTACTTC
CAWSVSGIAVETQYF
>.|TRBV5-5|.|TRBJ1-1
TGTGCCAGCAGCCCTACCCCCCAGGGGCTATACACTGAAGCTTTCTTT
CASSPTPQGLYTEAFF
>.|TRBV19|TRBD1|TRBJ2-6
TGTGCCAGTAGTATCCCGGACAGGGGTAATGGGGCCAACGTCCTGACTTTC
CASSIPDRGNGANVLTF
>.|TRBV18|.|TRBJ1-5
TGTGCCAGCTCACTGTCCAGCGACAATCAGCCCCAGCATTTT
CASSLSSDNQPQHF
>.|TRBV6-1|.|TRBJ2-5
TGTGCCAGCAGTGAGGGCATCCAAGAGACCCAGTACTTC
CASSEGIQETQYF
>.|TRBV5-5|.|TRBJ1-1
TGTGCCAGCAGCTGGGACACCGCGAACACTGAAGCTTTCTTT
CASSWDTANTEAFF
>.|TRBV5-5|TRBD2|TRBJ2-3
TGTGCCAGCAGCTTGTTAGCGGGGGTAACCACAGATACGCAGTATTTT
CASSLLAGVTTDTQYF
>.|TRBV10-3|TRBD1|TRBJ2-1
TGTGCCATCAAGGAACAGGGGGGAATCTACAATGAGCAGTTCTTC
CAIKEQGGIYNEQFF
>.|TRBV6-4|.|TRBJ1-2
TGTGCCAGCAGTCCGACAGGACCCTATGGCTACACCTTC
CASSPTGPYGYTF
>.|TRBV15|.|TRBJ1-6
TGTGCCACCAGCAGAGATGGCCAGTTGGTTTCACCCCTCCACTTT
CATSRDGQLVSPLHF
>once|TRBV6-5|.|TRBJ2-2
TGTGCCAGCAGTCGGGCGGGAACCAACACCGGGGAGCTGTTTTTT
CASSRAGTNTGELFF
>.|TRBV28|TRBD2|TRBJ2-1
TGTGCCAGCAGTTTAGATCGGGTCGGGCTAGCGGCTTACAATGAGCAGTTCTTC
CASSLDRVGLAAYNEQFF
>.|TRBV21-1|.|TRBJ1-5
TGTGCCAGCAGCAAGGGGCCCAATCAGCCCCAGCATTTT
CASSKGPNQPQHF
>.|TRBV6-6|.|TRBJ2-7
TGTGCCAGCCTCACGGGGTGGGGCTACGAGCAGTACTTC
CASLTGWGYEQYF
>.|TRBV5-1|.|TRBJ2-7
TGCGCCAGCAGCCGGCCAGGGACCTACGAGCAGTACTTC
CASSRPGTYEQYF
>.|TRBV6-4|TRBD1|TRBJ2-1
TGTGCCAGCAGTAAGAGGACAGGGTTGTTTCTTGGTTCCGACAATGAGCAGTTCTTC
CASSKRTGLFLGSDNEQFF
>.|TRBV7-6|TRBD1|TRBJ2-7
TGTGCCAGCAGCCGAGGGGGGACAGGGGGCTACGAGCAGTACTTC
CASSRGGTGGYEQYF
>few|TRBV7-3|TRBD1|TRBJ2-2
TGTGCCAGCAGTCTCACCGGGACAGGGAGCGCCGGGGAGCTGTTTTTT
CASSLTGTGSAGELFF
>once|TRBV11-2|.|TRBJ2-7
TGTGCCAGCAGCCTTACCTACGAGCAGTACTTC
CASSLTYEQYF
>.|TRBV7-3|.|TRBJ2-1
TGTGCCAGCAGCTTCAATGGGGGGAATGAGCAGTTCTTC
CASSFNGGNEQFF
>.|TRBV2|TRBD1|TRBJ2-1
TGTGCCAGCAGTGGGAGAGACAGGGGGCCGGCTGGCGAGCAGTTCTTC
CASSGRDRGPAGEQFF
>.|TRBV7-8|TRBD2|TRBJ2-1
TGTGCCAGCAGCCCTGGGAGGGATGAGCAGTTCTTC
CASSPGRDEQFF
>.|TRBV19|TRBD1|TRBJ1-5
TGTGCCAGTAAGGCCGGGGACAGGGGGCTTTCTCAGCCCCAGCATTTT
CASKAGDRGLSQPQHF
>.|TRBV7-9|.|TRBJ2-7
TGTGCCAGCAGCTTAGGGGCCAACTACGAGCAGTACTTC
CASSLGANYEQYF
>.|TRBV4-2|TRBD2|TRBJ2-1
TGTGCCAGCAGCCGAGGGCTACGGGGGGGCTCCTACAATGAGCAGTTCTTC
CASSRGLRGGSYNEQFF
>few|TRBV4-1|TRBD2|TRBJ2-1
TGCGCCAGCAGCCAACCAACTAGCGGGAGGGAAGAGCAGTTCTTC
CASSQPTSGREEQFF
>.|TRBV6-6|.|TRBJ1-6
TGTGCCAGCAGTTTTCAACAACAGGGAAATTCACCCCTCCACTTT
CASSFQQQGNSPLHF
>.|TRBV21-1|.|TRBJ2-5
TGTGCCAGCAGCAAATACGTCTGGCAGGGTGGAGAGACCCAGTACTTC
CASSKYVWQGGETQYF
>once|TRBV5-1|.|TRBJ2-3
TGCGCCAGCAGCTTACAGCACACAGATACGCAGTATTTT
CASSLQHTDTQYF
>.|TRBV6-5|TRBD1|TRBJ1-2
TGTGCCAGCAAGGACAGGGAGGACTATGGCTACACCTTC
CASKDREDYGYTF
>.|TRBV28|.|TRBJ2-6
TGTGCCACCGAAATTCCGACAGGCACCTCTGGGGCCAACGTCCTGACTTTC
CATEIPTGTSGANVLTF
>.|TRBV5-6|TRBD2|TRBJ2-3
TGTGCCAGCAGCAGGCGGGTAGCGGGGGTTAGCACAGATACGCAGTATTTT
CASSRRVAGVSTDTQYF
>.|TRBV11-2|.|TRBJ1-1
TGTGCCAGCAGCTTAGATCTCAACACTGAAGCTTTCTTT
CASSLDLNTEAFF
>once|TRBV5-5|TRBD1|TRBJ1-4
TGTGCCAGCAGCATCGGGACAGGGCGGAATGAAAAACTGTTTTTT
CASSIGTGRNEKLFF
>.|TRBV5-1|TRBD1|TRBJ2-2
TGCGCCAGCAGGCGGACAGGGTCGAACACCGGGGAGCTGTTTTTT
CASRRTGSNTGELFF
>.|TRBV6-5|TRBD1|TRBJ2-1
TGTGCCAGCAGTTACTCGAAGGAGTACCAGGGGGTTGAGCAGTTCTTC
CASSYSKEYQGVEQFF
>once|TRBV6-5|.|TRBJ2-7
TGTGCCAGCAGTTACGTCGCGGGACGCTACGAGCAGTACTTC
CASSYVAGRYEQYF
>.|TRBV6-5|.|TRBJ2-3
TGTGCCAGCAGTTACTCGAGAGGGTTGGGCACAGATACGCAGTATTTT
CASSYSRGLGTDTQYF
>.|TRBV5-1|.|TRBJ2-5
TGCGCCAGCAGCTTGGCGTCAGTCCAAGAGACCCAGTACTTC
CASSLASVQETQYF
>.|TRBV6-5|TRBD1|TRBJ1-1
TGTGCCAGCATCCCGACAGGGAAGAACACTGAAGCTTTCTTT
CASIPTGKNTEAFF
>.|TRBV18|.|TRBJ2-3
TGTGCCAGCTCACCACTAGCGGGCACAGATACGCAGTATTTT
CASSPLAGTDTQYF
>.|TRBV29-1|.|TRBJ1-5
TGCAGCGTTCCGAGGGACTGGGAGTCCAATCAGCCCCAGCATTTT
CSVPRDWESNQPQHF
>.|TRBV28|TRBD1|TRBJ1-1
TGTGCCAGCAGTAGGTCGACAGGGGGCACTGAAGCTTTCTTT
CASSRSTGGTEAFF
>.|TRBV19|.|TRBJ1-5
TGTGCCAGTATGGAGGAGAGGGGGAATCAGCCCCAGCATTTT
CASMEERGNQPQHF